These 14 T cell receptor beta chains came from one sample sequenced in a study of T cells in tuberculosis. TCRdb's copy holds only in-frame clones and misses some; the assay was immunoSEQ multiplex PCR. The top ten clones hold 6.2% of a sample with 20,000 to 25,000 clones, roughly 97% of them seen once. Input material: PBMCs. Every receptor here comes from a donor aged 10-30 years with latent tuberculosis or without tuberculosis infection.

The rearrangement links TRBV5-5 to TRBJ1-2; D may be TRBD1 (5 bases). This CDR3 contains 15 residues. The germline V gene has CDR1 SGHKS and CDR2 YYEKEE (reference sequence). V lost 1 base to trimming and J lost 4 bases, with 14 bases between them. The CDR3 spells CASSLFRQGGYGYTF. The CDR3 DNA is TGTGCCAGCAGCTTGTTTCGTCAGGGAGGCTATGGCTACACCTTC.

V gene TRBV10-1 combines with J gene TRBJ2-1, with a possible D match to TRBD2 (6 bases). The CDR3 totals 16 residues. The germline gives CDR1 WNHNN, CDR2 SYGVQD (reference sequence). The V and J ends lost 6 bases and 7 bases respectively, with 22 bases between them. The CDR3 is CASSYARDAGLNEQFF. DNA of the CDR3: TGCGCCAGCAGCTACGCGAGGGACGCGGGACTGAATGAGCAGTTCTTC.

This chain links TRBV27 with TRBJ2-6; D perhaps matches TRBD1 (6 bases). Trimming cost V 3 bases and J 3 bases, with 24 bases left between them. Germline values: CDR1 MNHEY, CDR2 SMNVEV (reference sequence). The CDR3 runs to 20 residues. Here the CDR3 reads CASSLWQGSLRTRGANVLTF. The DNA for the CDR3 is TGTGCCAGCAGTTTGTGGCAGGGGTCCCTCAGGACGCGTGGGGCCAACGTCCTGACTTTC.

The rearrangement uses TRBV27 and TRBJ1-2, with 9 bases aligning to TRBD1. The length of the CDR3 is 15 residues. The V segment lost 5 bases and the J segment 6 bases; nucleotides outside the gene matches: 10. In germline, CDR1 is MNHEY, CDR2 SMNVEV (reference sequence). CDR3 DNA: TGTGCCAGCAGTAACTACCGGGACAGGGTAGATGGCTACACCTTC. Translated: CASSNYRDRVDGYTF.

The chain combines TRBV4-1 with TRBJ1-1; TRBD1 might be the D (5 bases). This CDR3 is built from 15 residues. Trimming stripped 2 bases from V and 4 bases from J, with 14 bases between. Germline V lookup: CDR1 MGHRA, CDR2 YSYEKL. CDR3 amino acids: CASSQPAREGTEAFF. The CDR3 DNA reads TGCGCCAGCAGCCAACCAGCCAGGGAAGGCACTGAAGCTTTCTTT.

This rearrangement joins TRBV5-1 to TRBJ2-5, with TRBD1 as a possible D gene (5 bases). From germline, CDR1 is SGHRS and CDR2 YFSETQ. The germline V and J ends were trimmed by 0 bases and 5 bases, with 11 bases remaining between them. This CDR3 has 14 residues. The CDR3 DNA reads as TGCGCCAGCAGCTTGGGTCCAGGGCGGGAGACCCAGTACTTC. The encoded protein is CASSLGPGRETQYF.

This chain uses TRBV11-2 with TRBJ1-1; perhaps TRBD1 as D (5 bases). The CDR3 runs 12 residues. The V end lost 2 bases, the J end lost 6 bases, and 7 bases lay between the germline ends. Germline CDR1 and CDR2: SGHAT and FQNNGV. The CDR3 DNA reads TGTGCCAGCAGCTTAACCAGGGCTGAAGCTTTCTTT. Amino acid sequence: CASSLTRAEAFF.

This clone was found once. The genes are TRBV13 and TRBJ2-1; D is unclear. Trimming pared 2 bases from V and 9 bases from J, leaving 23 bases between. The CDR3 is 17 residues long. CDR1 is PRHDT, CDR2 FYEKMQ, per germline (reference sequence). In DNA form, the CDR3 reads TGTGCCAGCAGCTTACCAAGCGAACGGCCCTCCTTCACTGAGCAGTTCTTC. The encoded protein is CASSLPSERPSFTEQFF. Drawing the rest from reference TRBV13 and TRBJ2-1, the complete variable domain is AAGVIQSPRHLIKEKRETATLKCYPIPRHDTVYWYQQGPGQDPQFLISFYEKMQSDKGSIPDRFSAQQFSDYHSELNMSSLELGDSALYFCASSLPSERPSFTEQFFGPGTRLTVL.

The chain links TRBV25-1 to TRBJ2-5; 9 bases map to TRBD1. Losses at the gene ends were 2 bases for V and 3 bases for J; bases not matched to a gene: 10. The CDR3 covers 17 residues. CDR1 is MGHDK, CDR2 SYGVNS, per germline. This chain's CDR3 is CASSENTGGYSKETQYF. CDR3 nucleotide sequence: TGTGCCAGCAGTGAAAACACAGGGGGCTACTCGAAAGAGACCCAGTACTTC.

This clone came up once. V and J are TRBV6-1 and TRBJ1-5; D is possibly TRBD1 (5 bases). The CDR3 has 15 residues. Germline assignment: CDR1 MNHNS and CDR2 SASEGT. The V end lost 3 bases, the J end lost 3 bases, and 12 bases lay between the germline ends. The CDR3 DNA follows: TGTGCCAGCAGTGATGATTTGACAGCCAATCAGCCCCAGCATTTT. This gives the protein CASSDDLTANQPQHF.

This clone showed up just once. The chain couples TRBV28 to TRBJ2-5; the D is unclear. V was clipped by 3 bases and J by 5 bases, with 4 bases between them. This CDR3 region has 11 residues. Looked up from germline, CDR1 is MDHEN and CDR2 is SYDVKM. For the CDR3, the DNA is TGTGCCAGCAGTTTGCAGGAGACCCAGTACTTC. Amino acid sequence: CASSLQETQYF.

The gene calls are TRBV6-7 and TRBJ2-7; tentative D call: TRBD1 (5 bases). TRBV6-7 has ORF status, its function being uncertain. Deletions cut 5 bases from V and 5 bases from J, with 34 bases between. The CDR3 has 20 residues. This chain's CDR3 is CASSPTARQKSLTISHEQYF. The CDR3 DNA reads TGTGCCAGCAGTCCAACTGCTAGACAGAAGTCCCTAACTATATCCCACGAGCAGTACTTC.

This clone was seen just once. The chain carries TRBV19 and TRBJ1-1; D might be TRBD1 (6 bases). The V gene lost 6 bases and the J gene lost 6 bases, with 14 bases spanning the gap. Germline loops: CDR1 LNHDA, CDR2 SQIVND (reference sequence). CDR3 length: 13 residues. The CDR3 loop reads CASRVQGNAEAFF. Here the CDR3 DNA reads TGTGCCAGTAGAGTCCAGGGGAATGCTGAAGCTTTCTTT.

This sequence joins TRBV5-6 and TRBJ2-6; no firm D call. Germline V gene lookup returns CDR1 SGHDT and CDR2 YYEEEE. The CDR3 covers 16 residues. V was pared by 2 bases and J by 4 bases, with 13 bases between. CDR3 in DNA: TGTGCCAGCAGCTTAATAATAGTCTCCGGGGCCAACGTCCTGACTTTC. This codes for CASSLIIVSGANVLTF.